These 3 T cell receptor beta chains came from one sample sequenced in a study of shared clonotypes between healthy human individuals. Repertoires were generated with immunoSEQ multiplex PCR, while TCRdb's copy carries only in-frame clones and drops some. The sample includes 1,100,000 or so clones, about 84% seen only once; the top ten take approximately 0.56%. Sample: memory CD4+ T cells from PBMCs. The subset denotes: CD45RA-negative fraction. All receptors derive from a man aged 18 to 30 in good health. Some clones in this sample may be carry-over from other donors' samples.

The rearrangement links TRBV2 to TRBJ1-6, with D perhaps TRBD1 (6 bases). Trimming stripped 6 bases from V and 6 bases from J, with 15 bases between. CDR3 length equals 15 residues. Germline values: CDR1 SNHLY, CDR2 FYNNEI. CDR3 DNA: TGTGCCAGCAGGGGATACAGGGAGAGTAATTCACCCCTCCACTTT. Its translation is CASRGYRESNSPLHF.

This clone was counted a few times. The gene calls are TRBV7-9 and TRBJ1-1, with no clear D. Germline values: CDR1 SEHNR, CDR2 FQNEAQ (reference sequence). Deletions cut 1 base from V and 11 bases from J, with 14 bases between. The CDR3 runs 13 residues. The CDR3: CASSLVTVGPAFF. The CDR3 DNA is TGTGCCAGCAGCTTAGTGACGGTGGGCCCGGCTTTCTTT.

V and J are TRBV7-9 and TRBJ1-5, with D possibly matching TRBD1 (5 bases). Germline loops: CDR1 SEHNR, CDR2 FQNEAQ (reference sequence). CDR3 length equals 14 residues. With 8 bases removed from V and 1 base from J, the gap between germline ends came to 12 bases. The CDR3 nucleotides are TGTGCCAGCTCACGGGGGGGAAGCAATCAGCCCCAGCATTTT. It codes for CASSRGGSNQPQHF.